The source of this T cell receptor (beta chain) is a study of T cells in Graves' hyperthyroidism and ophthalmopathy. Germline V gene data show CDR1 as MGHRA and CDR2 as YSYEKL. Trimming took off 0 bases at V and 3 bases at J, with 18 bases between the two ends. There are 17 residues in the CDR3. TCR beta CDR3 regions were amplified from RNA transcripts. A set of HTBI primers served as the primers for a first-round RT-PCR of the TCR CDR3. TCRdb independently ran MiXCR on the multiplex PCR reads; one entry per CDR3 protein. Found here are about 560,000 distinct CDR3 sequences, more than 15% of them singletons; the top ten hold 6.5% to 8%.

This clonotype was obtained from a woman in her thirties with Graves' hyperthyroidism. The sample consisted of blood. V and J are TRBV4-1 and TRBJ2-7; no clear D gene. CDR3 amino acids: CASSQDLSRTTNYEQYF. The CDR3 nucleotides are TGCGCCAGCAGCCAAGATCTGTCCAGGACCACCAACTACGAGCAGTACTTC.